The 15 T cell receptor beta chains below all came from one sample that was sequenced in a study of blood T cell repertoires in COVID-19. Here immunoSEQ multiplex PCR was the method, and the copy in TCRdb shows in-frame clones only, minus some. The data hold about 240,000 clones, with approximately 85% observed a single time. Sequenced material: peripheral blood. Receptors were obtained from a woman aged 60-75 years with active or convalescent COVID-19.

This clone was seen a single time. V usage is TRBV30 and J usage is TRBJ2-6; 9 bases agree with TRBD1. V shed 3 bases and J 2 bases; nucleotides not matched to a gene: 8. The CDR3 is made up of 17 amino acids. The germline CDR1 and CDR2 sequences are GTSNPN and SVGIG (reference sequence). CDR3: CAWSSTGGETGANVLTF. In DNA form, the CDR3 reads TGTGCCTGGAGCTCGACAGGGGGAGAGACTGGGGCCAACGTCCTGACTTTC.

The chain carries TRBV7-2 and TRBJ2-3; perhaps TRBD2 as D (5 bases). Germline CDR1 SGHTA, CDR2 FQGNSA. Trimming cost V 1 base and J 6 bases, with 11 bases left between them. The CDR3 sequence is 14 residues long. In DNA, the CDR3 is TGTGCCAGCAGCTTAGTCGGAGGTTCGGATACGCAGTATTTT. This translates into CASSLVGGSDTQYF.

The chain has TRBV13 and TRBJ2-1; 8 bases match TRBD1. Germline V gene data show CDR1 as PRHDT and CDR2 as FYEKMQ (reference sequence). With V trimmed by 5 bases and J by 3 bases, 9 bases remained unmatched. The CDR3 is made up of 16 amino acids. The CDR3 bases are TGTGCCAGCAGCCCGCGGACAGGGAGGTTCTACAATGAGCAGTTCTTC. Amino acids: CASSPRTGRFYNEQFF.

The rearrangement uses TRBV5-1 and TRBJ1-5, with D possibly being TRBD1 (5 bases). Germline-derived CDR1 and CDR2 are SGHRS and YFSETQ. Trimming stripped 0 bases from V and 5 bases from J, with 12 bases between. The CDR3 contains 15 residues. CDR3 protein: CASSLVGTPDQPQHF. CDR3 nucleotide sequence: TGCGCCAGCAGCTTGGTGGGGACTCCCGATCAGCCCCAGCATTTT.

The chain recombines TRBV7-2 with TRBJ2-5, with 7 bases fitting TRBD1. The J segment lost 5 bases and the V segment lost 4 bases, leaving 1 base of the junction unmatched. This CDR3 comprises 12 residues. In germline, CDR1 is SGHTA, CDR2 FQGNSA. The CDR3: CASSSTGETQYF. In DNA form, the CDR3 reads TGTGCCAGCAGCTCGACAGGGGAGACCCAGTACTTC.

This clone showed up just a few times. This sequence joins TRBV7-2 and TRBJ2-7, with D possibly being TRBD2 (5 bases). CDR3 length equals 15 residues. Trimming removed 5 bases at V and 5 bases at J, with 19 bases between. From germline, CDR1 is SGHTA and CDR2 FQGNSA. CDR3 DNA: TGTGCCAGCAGCCCCTATCGTTTTGTCGGGGACGAGCAGTACTTC. Residues: CASSPYRFVGDEQYF.

The chain links TRBV5-6 to TRBJ1-6; no firm D call. The germline CDR1 and CDR2 sequences are SGHDT and YYEEEE. The CDR3 length is 16 residues. V lost 3 bases and J lost 0, with 10 bases in between. The CDR3 DNA is TGTGCCAGCAGCTGGACGGGAGACTCCTATAATTCACCCCTCCACTTT. Encoded protein: CASSWTGDSYNSPLHF.

Only a few counts were recorded for this clone. The DNA for the CDR3 is TGTGCCAGTAGTCCTTCTATTAATTCACCCCTCCACTTT. It specifies CASSPSINSPLHF. This sequence joins TRBV19 and TRBJ1-6; D is undetermined. CDR3 length equals 13 residues. Germline V gene lookup returns CDR1 LNHDA and CDR2 SQIVND (reference sequence). Trimming shortened V by 5 bases and J by 6 bases, and 8 bases separated the two germline ends.

This clone has a handful of counts. This chain uses TRBV5-1 with TRBJ1-6; D gene uncertain. V lost 3 bases and J 4 bases, leaving 11 bases between the germline ends. Germline CDR1 reads SGHRS; CDR2 reads YFSETQ. CDR3 length: 15 amino acids. The CDR3 DNA follows: TGCGCCAGCAGCTCCTCCGGGGAGTATAATTCACCCCTCCACTTT. Amino acids: CASSSSGEYNSPLHF.

This clone appeared a single time. One base away lies a much larger clone, so this may be a sequencing read error. The chain couples TRBV6-6 to TRBJ1-1; 9 bases align to TRBD1. The CDR3 extends over 14 amino acids. Losses at the gene ends were 7 bases for V and 2 bases for J; bases not matched to a gene: 5. The germline V gene has CDR1 MNHNY and CDR2 SVGAGI (reference sequence). The DNA for the CDR3 is TGTGCCAGCACCCCGGGACAGGGAAACACTGAAGCTTTCTTT. Its translation: CASTPGQGNTEAFF.

The chain recombines TRBV5-1 with TRBJ2-7; TRBD1 agrees at 8 bases. The CDR3 totals 17 residues. Germline lookup yields CDR1 SGHRS and CDR2 YFSETQ. Trimming took 4 bases from V and 2 from J; bases not matched to a gene: 14. This CDR3 is CASSLLYGTGSPYEQYF. CDR3 DNA sequence: TGCGCCAGCAGCCTGCTTTACGGGACAGGCTCCCCCTACGAGCAGTACTTC. The complete variable domain, with remaining parts taken from reference TRBV5-1 and TRBJ2-7, reads KAGVTQTPRYLIKTRGQQVTLSCSPISGHRSVSWYQQTPGQGLQFLFEYFSETQRNKGNFPGRFSGRQFSNSRSEMNVSTLELGDSALYLCASSLLYGTGSPYEQYFGPGTRLTVT.

For this clone: This specimen includes other DNA sequences encoding the same CDR3. This rearrangement joins TRBV18 to TRBJ2-3; 13 nucleotides agree with TRBD2. Germline V gene data show CDR1 as KGHSH and CDR2 as LQKENI. V trimming: 3 bases; J trimming: 1 base; junction bases outside the gene matches: 1. This CDR3 is built from 16 residues. The CDR3 DNA follows: TGTGCCAGCTCACCGGGGACTAGCGGGGGCACAGATACGCAGTATTTT. Translating it yields CASSPGTSGGTDTQYF.

A single count supports this clone. The chain has TRBV19 and TRBJ2-7, with TRBD2 matching 9 bases. The V gene's germline CDR1 is LNHDA and CDR2 SQIVND (reference sequence). CDR3 size: 13 residues. The V gene end was trimmed by 6 bases and the J gene end by 2 bases; junction bases not matched to a gene: 2. For the CDR3, the DNA is TGTGCCAGTAGGACTAGCGGAACCTACGAGCAGTACTTC. It codes for CASRTSGTYEQYF.

The chain combines TRBV3-1 (or the pseudogene TRBV3-2) with TRBJ2-5, with a tentative D call TRBD1 (6 bases). This CDR3 is 14 amino acids long. Germline V lookup: CDR1 LGHDT, CDR2 YNNKEL (reference sequence). Trimming took off 2 bases at V and 3 bases at J, with 10 bases between the two ends. This chain's CDR3 is CASSQRTDKETQYF. The DNA of the CDR3 is TGTGCCAGCAGCCAACGGACAGATAAAGAGACCCAGTACTTC.

The chain employs TRBV7-3 and TRBJ1-1, with D possibly TRBD1 on 6 matching bases. Germline V gene sequence: CDR1 SGHTA, CDR2 FQGTGA. V was clipped by 4 bases and J by 0 bases, with 9 bases between them. The length of the CDR3 is 14 residues. The CDR3 here is CASSSRDMNTEAFF. CDR3 nucleotides: TGTGCCAGCAGCTCCCGGGACATGAACACTGAAGCTTTCTTT.